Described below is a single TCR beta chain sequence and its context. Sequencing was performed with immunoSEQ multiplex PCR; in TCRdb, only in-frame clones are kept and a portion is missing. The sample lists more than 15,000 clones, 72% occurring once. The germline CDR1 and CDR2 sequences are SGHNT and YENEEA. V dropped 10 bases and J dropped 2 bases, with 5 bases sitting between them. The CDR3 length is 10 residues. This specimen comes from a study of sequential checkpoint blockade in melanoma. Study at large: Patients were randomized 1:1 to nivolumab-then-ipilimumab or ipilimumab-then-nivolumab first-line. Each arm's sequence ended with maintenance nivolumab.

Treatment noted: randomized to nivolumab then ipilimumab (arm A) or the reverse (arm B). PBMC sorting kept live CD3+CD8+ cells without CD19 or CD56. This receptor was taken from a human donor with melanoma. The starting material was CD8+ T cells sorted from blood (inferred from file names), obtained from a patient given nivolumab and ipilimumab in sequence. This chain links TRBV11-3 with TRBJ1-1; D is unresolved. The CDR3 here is CATYNTEAFF. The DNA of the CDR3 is TGTGCCACCTATAACACTGAAGCTTTCTTT.